The 11 T cell receptor beta chains below all came from one sample that was sequenced in a study of T cell responses to AZD1222 COVID-19 vaccine. The data were produced by immunoSEQ multiplex PCR, yet TCRdb's version contains in-frame clones alone and is incomplete. The sample includes 150,000 or so clones, about 91% of them seen just once. The sample was peripheral blood, taken on day 0 of AZD1222 vaccination. Receptors originate from an adult in good health.

The chain employs TRBV25-1 and TRBJ1-5; 11 bases are a match to TRBD1. This CDR3 comprises 14 residues. From germline, CDR1 is MGHDK and CDR2 SYGVNS. Trimming removed 6 bases from V and 3 bases from J; junction bases left unmatched: 1. In DNA form, the CDR3 reads TGTGCCAGCAGGGGACAGGGGGTCAATCAGCCCCAGCATTTT. Translation: CASRGQGVNQPQHF.

The V gene is TRBV6-5, the J gene TRBJ1-6; D gene unclear. Germline V gene data show CDR1 as MNHEY and CDR2 as SVGAGI. The CDR3 sequence is 15 residues long. Deletions cut 6 bases from V and 2 bases from J, with 11 bases between. The CDR3 protein is CASSTRPAYNSPLHF. In DNA, the CDR3 is TGTGCCAGCAGCACCCGACCGGCCTATAATTCACCCCTCCACTTT.

A note on this clone: An end of the junction does not agree with germline; a read error may underlie this. This chain links TRBV11-3 with TRBJ2-1; 14 positions agree with TRBD2. CDR1 is SGHNT and CDR2 is YENEEA in the germline V gene. The CDR3 covers 18 residues. CDR3 loop: CASSLGLAGGGSHNEQFF. The CDR3 region has the DNA TGTGCCAGCAGCCTCGGACTAGCGGGAGGCGGCTCCCACAATGAGCAGTTCTTC.

V usage is TRBV2 and J usage is TRBJ1-4, with 8 nucleotides matching TRBD1. J gave up 3 bases and V 4 bases, and 1 base lay outside the gene matches. The CDR3 loop spans 14 amino acids. Germline V gene sequence: CDR1 SNHLY, CDR2 FYNNEI. The CDR3 reads CASSGTGSNEKLFF. As DNA, the CDR3 is TGTGCCAGCAGTGGGACAGGGTCTAATGAAAAACTGTTTTTT.

V usage is TRBV24-1 and J usage is TRBJ2-7, with D perhaps given as TRBD1 or TRBD2 (6 bases each). V gave up 9 bases and J gave up 2 bases, with 13 bases separating them. This CDR3 region has 13 residues. Germline CDR1 KGHDR, CDR2 SFDVKD. CDR3 DNA: TGTGCCACCCCACACCGGGGGCCCTACGAGCAGTACTTC. It translates to CATPHRGPYEQYF.

This clone occurred once. V gene TRBV11-2 combines with J gene TRBJ1-1, with TRBD1 as a possible D gene (5 bases). Germline V gene lookup returns CDR1 SGHAT and CDR2 FQNNGV. V shed 5 bases and J shed 7 bases, with 17 bases lying between them. This CDR3 contains 14 residues. CDR3: CASSTRDSWGEAFF. The CDR3 DNA reads as TGTGCCAGCAGCACTCGCGACAGCTGGGGTGAAGCTTTCTTT. Full variable domain (rest looked up from reference TRBV11-2 and TRBJ1-1): EAGVAQSPRYKIIEKRQSVAFWCNPISGHATLYWYQQILGQGPKLLIQFQNNGVVDDSQLPKDRFSAERLKGVDSTLKIQPAKLEDSAVYLCASSTRDSWGEAFFGQGTRLTVV.

The V and J genes are TRBV11-2 and TRBJ2-3; TRBD2 matches at 10 bases. The V gene's germline CDR1 is SGHAT and CDR2 FQNNGV. CDR3 length: 15 residues. Trimming took 1 base from V and 10 from J; bases not matched to a gene: 8. CDR3 sequence reads: CASSLARLAGEPQYF. For the CDR3, the DNA is TGTGCCAGCAGCTTAGCGCGTCTAGCGGGAGAGCCGCAGTATTTT. The entire variable domain, with the rest obtained from reference TRBV11-2 and TRBJ2-3, is as follows: EAGVAQSPRYKIIEKRQSVAFWCNPISGHATLYWYQQILGQGPKLLIQFQNNGVVDDSQLPKDRFSAERLKGVDSTLKIQPAKLEDSAVYLCASSLARLAGEPQYFGPGTRLTVL.

This sequence joins TRBV29-1 and TRBJ1-5, with D tentatively TRBD1 (6 bases). V was trimmed by 0 bases and J by 9 bases, leaving 15 bases between them. Germline CDR1 and CDR2: SQVTM and ANQGSEA. The CDR3 spans 14 residues. CDR3: CSVEDDLIGGPQHF. CDR3 sequence (DNA): TGCAGCGTTGAAGACGACCTGATAGGGGGGCCCCAGCATTTT.

The V gene is TRBV3-1 (or the pseudogene TRBV3-2), the J gene TRBJ1-1; possibly TRBD1 for D (6 bases). Trimming stripped 3 bases from V and 11 bases from J, with 16 bases between. CDR3 length equals 13 residues. CDR1 LGHDT and CDR2 YNNKEL come from the germline V gene (reference sequence). CDR3 loop: CASSHRRGREAFF. In nucleotides, the CDR3 is TGTGCCAGCAGCCATAGGCGGGGGCGCGAGGCTTTCTTT.

This clone was detected once. The V and J genes are TRBV5-4 and TRBJ1-2; D is ambiguous. Germline lookup yields CDR1 SGHNT and CDR2 YYREEE (reference sequence). V gave up 2 bases and J gave up 4 bases, with 15 bases separating them. The CDR3 length is 15 residues. The CDR3 nucleotides read TGTGCCAGCAGCTTCCCTGAACGACGGGGCTATGGCTACACCTTC. Protein product: CASSFPERRGYGYTF.

This chain joins TRBV14 and TRBJ1-3; D unresolved. The CDR3 has 16 amino acids. Germline V gene lookup returns CDR1 SGHDN and CDR2 FVKESK. The V gene lost 6 bases and the J gene lost 0 bases, with 15 bases spanning the gap. CDR3 loop: CASSRSGVSSGNTIYF. The DNA for the CDR3 is TGTGCCAGCAGTCGCTCGGGAGTCAGCTCTGGAAACACCATATATTTT.